This T cell receptor beta chain was found in a study of blood T cell repertoires in COVID-19. Background on the study: Sites across the United States, Italy and Spain contributed samples from acute and convalescent COVID-19.

Sequenced by immunoSEQ multiplex PCR; TCRdb stores in-frame clones only, minus some. This sample has approximately 220,000 clones, with around 89% found just once. Participant-given clinical history determined each cohort assignment. A case of COVID-19 had been met by exposed participants within 2 weeks before study entry. The CDR3 runs 14 residues. Deletions cut 8 bases from V and 0 bases from J, with 10 bases between. V and J are TRBV23-1 and TRBJ1-4, with D possibly TRBD1 on 5 matching bases. TRBV23-1 is assigned to the ORF class and has an uncertain function. Sequenced input: PBMCs or T cells enriched from blood (not recorded which). The sequence was obtained from a man under 40 who had been exposed to COVID-19. As DNA, the CDR3 is TGCGCCAGCCGCCCGGGGGCAACTAATGAAAAACTGTTTTTT. It is translated as CASRPGATNEKLFF.